This T cell receptor (beta chain) stems from a study of blood T cell repertoires in COVID-19. About the study: The origin of the acute and convalescent COVID-19 samples was the United States, Italy and Spain.

Trimming stripped 0 bases from V and 8 bases from J, with 23 bases between. The CDR3 is 19 amino acids. The germline V gene has CDR1 MGHRA and CDR2 YSYEKL. Clones were read by immunoSEQ multiplex PCR, and TCRdb kept only the in-frame ones, dropping some. The table has 96,000 or so clones, more than 85% seen once. The sample taken for sequencing was peripheral blood. The TCR was taken from a man between 60 and 75 years old with acute or convalescent COVID-19. The chain recombines TRBV4-1 with TRBJ1-6; weak D call: TRBD1 (5 bases). The CDR3 DNA is TGCGCCAGCAGCCAAGACGGGTACCGGGGGGACGGTAAATATTCACCCCTCCACTTT. Its protein product is CASSQDGYRGDGKYSPLHF.